The 26 T cell receptor beta chains presented below share a single source sample, sequenced in a study of beta chain features in type 1 diabetes. Since all of the isolated RNA was reverse transcribed, expressed TCRB transcripts were what got sequenced. Using immunoSEQ multiplex PCR, the repertoire was profiled, and TCRdb retains in-frame clones only, with some absent. The repertoire consists of 300,000 to 400,000 clones, with approximately 10% occurring once and the leading ten covering approximately 1%. These receptors lack a known antigen. Study-wide results and limits: There was a moderate but significant shortening of TCRB CDR3s in all four CD4+ subsets of Type 1 diabetes patients.

Sample: central memory CD4+ T cells from blood. The receptors come from a man aged 25-45 years with type 1 diabetes.

J is TRBJ2-4 and V is TRBV10-1; possible D gene TRBD2, 5 bases. The V end lost 3 bases, the J end lost 4 bases, and 10 bases lay between the germline ends. This CDR3 spans 14 amino acids. Looked up from germline, CDR1 is WNHNN and CDR2 is SYGVQD (reference sequence). The CDR3 nucleotides read TGCGCCAGCAGTGATTCGGGGTCTAAAAACATTCAGTACTTC. Protein: CASSDSGSKNIQYF.

There are many counts of this clone. CDR3 sequence: CASIDGELFF. The CDR3 DNA follows: TGTGCCAGTATCGACGGGGAGCTGTTTTTT. This sequence joins TRBV19 and TRBJ2-2; D is ambiguous. The V end was cut by 7 bases, the J end by 7 bases, with 4 bases between. CDR1 and CDR2 (germline): LNHDA, SQIVND (reference sequence). The CDR3 spans 10 residues.

The sample holds many counts of this clone. The chain is built from TRBV5-1 and TRBJ1-2, with a weak D call TRBD1 (6 bases). The germline CDR1 and CDR2 sequences are SGHRS and YFSETQ. V lost 4 bases and J 8 bases, leaving 15 bases between the germline ends. This CDR3 has 13 amino acids. The CDR3 protein is CASSQQGYEGYTF. CDR3 bases: TGCGCCAGCAGCCAACAGGGCTACGAAGGCTACACCTTC.

This clone was observed a few times. The gene calls are TRBV6-1 and TRBJ2-3; tentatively, D is TRBD2 (6 bases). Germline V gene data show CDR1 as MNHNS and CDR2 as SASEGT. V lost 7 bases to trimming and J lost 1 base, with 12 bases between them. The CDR3 spans 14 residues. In DNA form, the CDR3 reads TGTGCCAGCACGGCCGGGGGTCGCACAGATACGCAGTATTTT. This translates into CASTAGGRTDTQYF.

The genes are TRBV28 and TRBJ2-7; weak D call: TRBD1 (6 bases). Trimming shortened V by 4 bases and J by 2 bases, and 18 bases separated the two germline ends. This CDR3 contains 16 residues. Germline V gene lookup returns CDR1 MDHEN and CDR2 SYDVKM. In DNA form, the CDR3 reads TGTGCCAGCAGTTCCATCCAGGACAGTATTGCCTACGAGCAGTACTTC. Its protein is CASSSIQDSIAYEQYF.

This clone has at least ten counts. The V gene is TRBV9, the J gene TRBJ1-1; D uncertain. V lost 5 bases, J lost 6 bases, and 17 bases lay in between. The length of the CDR3 is 14 residues. Germline V gives CDR1 SGDLS, CDR2 YYNGEE. The CDR3 region has the DNA TGTGCCAGCAGTTCGACAAGTACCGCGTCTGAAGCTTTCTTT. This codes for CASSSTSTASEAFF.

V gene TRBV19 combines with J gene TRBJ2-7; 9 bases fit TRBD1. The CDR3 has 15 amino acids. V was pared by 5 bases and J by 3 bases, with 8 bases of the junction left unmatched. CDR1 and CDR2 from the germline V gene are LNHDA and SQIVND (reference sequence). Here the CDR3 DNA reads TGTGCCAGTAGTTCCGGACAGGGGAAGGACTACGAGCAGTACTTC. Translation gives CASSSGQGKDYEQYF.

This clone was picked up a small number of times. This sample also contains other DNA sequences that code for the same CDR3. V and J are TRBV7-9 and TRBJ1-6; the match to TRBD1 covers 9 bases. Trimming at V came to 5 bases and at J to 6 bases, leaving 5 bases not matched to a gene. CDR1 SEHNR and CDR2 FQNEAQ come from the germline V gene (reference sequence). CDR3 size: 15 residues. The CDR3 spells CASSIPGQGNSPLHF. CDR3 nucleotides: TGTGCCAGCAGCATTCCGGGACAGGGTAATTCACCCCTCCACTTT.

This clone came up a few times. The V and J genes are TRBV30 and TRBJ1-6; possibly TRBD1 for D (5 bases). CDR3 size: 13 residues. The germline V and J ends were trimmed by 4 bases and 10 bases, with 14 bases remaining between them. Germline CDR1 reads GTSNPN; CDR2 reads SVGIG (reference sequence). The CDR3 here is CAWTVGGRSPLHF. The CDR3 DNA reads as TGTGCCTGGACGGTGGGGGGACGGTCACCCCTCCACTTT.

This clone showed up just a few times. The chain carries TRBV28 and TRBJ1-2, with 7 positions matching TRBD1. CDR1 and CDR2 (germline): MDHEN, SYDVKM. The V gene end was trimmed by 2 bases and the J gene end by 6 bases; junction bases not matched to a gene: 9. The CDR3 runs to 15 residues. CDR3 in amino acids: CASSLPRQGGDGYTF. The CDR3, as DNA: TGTGCCAGCAGTTTACCCAGACAGGGCGGGGATGGCTACACCTTC.

This chain links TRBV6-1 with TRBJ1-1; no definite D call. The CDR3 covers 13 residues. V was shortened by 6 bases and J by 3 bases, with 11 bases between the two germline ends. CDR1 and CDR2 (germline): MNHNS, SASEGT. The CDR3 spells CASSSGRDTEAFF. The CDR3 DNA sequence: TGTGCCAGCAGCAGTGGAAGGGACACTGAAGCTTTCTTT.

The chain joins TRBV5-1 to TRBJ2-3; D unresolved. Germline assignment: CDR1 SGHRS and CDR2 YFSETQ. Trimming left V 0 bases short and J 0 bases short, with 11 bases between. The CDR3 totals 16 residues. In DNA, the CDR3 is TGCGCCAGCAGCTTGGCCTTGAGAACTAGCACAGATACGCAGTATTTT. The encoded protein is CASSLALRTSTDTQYF.

The chain carries TRBV9 and TRBJ1-2; no reliable D call. The CDR3 totals 13 residues. V was shortened by 2 bases and J by 6 bases, with 11 bases between the two germline ends. Germline assignment: CDR1 SGDLS and CDR2 YYNGEE. For the CDR3, the DNA is TGTGCCAGCAGCGTCGGACCTAGCCATGGCTACACCTTC. Protein product: CASSVGPSHGYTF.

In this sample, this clone turned up a few times. The chain combines TRBV7-9 with TRBJ2-5, with TRBD1 matching 10 bases. With V trimmed by 7 bases and J by 1 base, 6 bases remained unmatched. Germline V gene sequence: CDR1 SEHNR, CDR2 FQNEAQ (reference sequence). The CDR3 runs 15 residues. The CDR3 sequence is CASTLGTGAQETQYF. The CDR3 nucleotides read TGTGCCAGCACCCTAGGGACAGGGGCCCAAGAGACCCAGTACTTC.

The chain employs TRBV11-2 and TRBJ2-1; D gene uncertain. V gave up 3 bases and J gave up 7 bases, with 4 bases separating them. This CDR3 is 11 amino acids long. CDR1 and CDR2 from the germline V gene are SGHAT and FQNNGV. The CDR3 loop is CASSFSNEQFF. CDR3 coding DNA: TGTGCCAGCAGCTTCTCGAATGAGCAGTTCTTC. Drawing the rest from reference TRBV11-2 and TRBJ2-1, the complete variable domain is EAGVAQSPRYKIIEKRQSVAFWCNPISGHATLYWYQQILGQGPKLLIQFQNNGVVDDSQLPKDRFSAERLKGVDSTLKIQPAKLEDSAVYLCASSFSNEQFFGPGTRLTVL.

This clone appeared many times. This chain links TRBV10-3 with TRBJ1-5; 8 nucleotides match TRBD1. The V gene end was trimmed by 9 bases and the J gene end by 8 bases; junction bases not matched to a gene: 12. This CDR3 has 14 amino acids. Germline V gene data show CDR1 as ENHRY and CDR2 as SYGVKD. The CDR3, as DNA: TGTGCCATTTCCAGGGGGCCTGGTTTTGAGCCCCAGCATTTT. Translated: CAISRGPGFEPQHF.

A few counts support this clone. This chain links TRBV18 with TRBJ1-1; D is unresolved. The CDR3 extends over 17 amino acids. Trimming shortened V by 5 bases and J by 0 bases, and 19 bases separated the two germline ends. Germline loops: CDR1 KGHSH, CDR2 LQKENI. CDR3 bases: TGTGCCAGCTCATCCTCCCCGGGCGAAGCCATGAACACTGAAGCTTTCTTT. This encodes CASSSSPGEAMNTEAFF.

This clone was counted a few times. The CDR3 spells CASSLVSGGATDEQFF. The CDR3 DNA is TGTGCCAGCAGCTTAGTAAGCGGGGGGGCCACGGATGAGCAGTTCTTC. The J gene is TRBJ2-1, the V gene TRBV11-2, with 10 bases matching TRBD2. Trimming at V came to 1 base and at J to 8 bases, leaving 8 bases not matched to a gene. The CDR3 spans 16 residues. CDR1 and CDR2 (germline): SGHAT, FQNNGV.

This clone was seen more than once but under ten times. This chain uses TRBV7-2 with TRBJ2-3; D remains unclear. V was trimmed by 6 bases and J by 6 bases, leaving 13 bases between them. The CDR3 sequence is 13 residues long. Germline V lookup: CDR1 SGHTA, CDR2 FQGNSA. This CDR3 reads CASSLKAGDTQYF. CDR3 coding DNA: TGTGCCAGCAGTCTTAAGGCTGGGGATACGCAGTATTTT.

V usage is TRBV14 and J usage is TRBJ2-1; D might be TRBD1 or TRBD2, each matching 6 bases. The CDR3 covers 15 residues. Germline lookup yields CDR1 SGHDN and CDR2 FVKESK. Trimming took off 1 base at V and 7 bases at J, with 14 bases between the two ends. The CDR3 nucleotides are TGTGCCAGCAGCCAAGCCGGGGGCTGGATTAATGAGCAGTTCTTC. It yields the protein CASSQAGGWINEQFF.

On this clone itself: A far larger clone is a single base away, which makes a read error likely. V gene TRBV23-1 combines with J gene TRBJ2-2; 7 bases align to TRBD2. TRBV23-1 is assigned to the ORF class and has an uncertain function. The CDR3 covers 14 residues. Trimming removed 2 bases from V and 7 bases from J; junction bases left unmatched: 4. The CDR3: CASSQQGGSGELFF. The CDR3 region has the DNA TGCGCCAGCAGTCAACAGGGAGGGAGCGGGGAGCTGTTTTTT.

The chain recombines TRBV7-2 with TRBJ2-6; possibly TRBD2 for D (6 bases). The germline CDR1 and CDR2 sequences are SGHTA and FQGNSA. The CDR3 is 13 residues long. V lost 6 bases and J lost 8, with 11 bases in between. The CDR3 DNA reads as TGTGCCAGCAGTTTGGAGGGAACCAACGTCCTGACTTTC. Its protein product is CASSLEGTNVLTF.

This chain connects TRBV5-6 to TRBJ2-5; D remains unclear. The germline gives CDR1 SGHDT, CDR2 YYEEEE. Trimming removed 2 bases at V and 4 bases at J, with 9 bases between. CDR3 length: 13 amino acids. The DNA for the CDR3 is TGTGCCAGCAGCTTAGGGTCGGCAGAGACCCAGTACTTC. This translates into CASSLGSAETQYF.

This clone has more than one count but fewer than ten. The V gene is TRBV30, the J gene TRBJ1-3; D is unclear. CDR3 length: 12 amino acids. V dropped 1 base and J dropped 4 bases, with 5 bases sitting between them. Germline V CDR1 and CDR2: GTSNPN, SVGIG (reference sequence). This chain's CDR3 is CAWSARGNTIYF. In nucleotides, the CDR3 is TGTGCCTGGAGTGCCAGGGGAAACACCATATATTTT.

This clone has just a few counts. V and J are TRBV25-1 and TRBJ2-7, with D unclear. CDR1 is MGHDK and CDR2 is SYGVNS in the germline V gene. This CDR3 has 12 amino acids. Trimming pared 3 bases from V and 3 bases from J, leaving 6 bases between. In DNA, the CDR3 is TGTGCCAGCAGTGATCCACTCTACGAGCAGTACTTC. Translated: CASSDPLYEQYF.

This clone was found a few times. V usage is TRBV7-2 and J usage is TRBJ2-7; TRBD2 matches at 15 bases. This CDR3 spans 17 amino acids. V was pared by 4 bases and J by 5 bases, with 9 bases of the junction left unmatched. CDR1 and CDR2 (germline): SGHTA, FQGNSA. In DNA form, the CDR3 reads TGTGCCAGCAGCTCCCGTCGGACTAGCGGGGGGGCGAACGAGCAGTACTTC. Its protein is CASSSRRTSGGANEQYF.